Each of the 10 T cell receptor beta chains below was sequenced from the same sample in a study of T cell responses to AZD1222 COVID-19 vaccine (dated by TCRdb to the early 2020s). To prepare the library, the immunoSEQ multiplex PCR assay was applied. TCRdb took over this immuneACCESS table, retaining in-frame rearrangements with V and J assigned. Such tables are incomplete; in checked studies, under half of the missing clones stem from an unresolved V gene, and the remainder is unexplained. Within this sample are 100,000 to 150,000 clones, with 75% to 90% of them counted one time only. 6.3% of the sample is in the top ten clones. The intended sense of this specimen's time point label: baseline before first vaccination. The starting material was peripheral blood, obtained on day 0 of AZD1222 vaccination. These receptors were obtained from an adult in good health.

This clone came up once. This chain joins TRBV4-3 and TRBJ1-4; 8 bases align to TRBD1. With 0 bases clipped from V and 0 bases from J, the junction kept 9 bases outside the gene matches. Germline V lookup: CDR1 LGHNA, CDR2 YSLEER. This CDR3 has 19 residues. CDR3 in amino acids: CASSQELARGRTTNEKLFF. CDR3 bases: TGCGCCAGCAGCCAAGAGCTCGCCAGGGGGCGGACAACTAATGAAAAACTGTTTTTT.

The chain couples TRBV5-1 to TRBJ2-3; unclear D gene. V was shortened by 0 bases and J by 0 bases, with 5 bases between the two germline ends. Germline assignment: CDR1 SGHRS and CDR2 YFSETQ. The CDR3 covers 14 residues. CDR3 nucleotides: TGCGCCAGCAGCTTGGGCAGCAGCACAGATACGCAGTATTTT. This codes for CASSLGSSTDTQYF.

The chain is built from TRBV5-1 and TRBJ1-6; D ambiguous. V shed 1 base and J shed 7 bases, with 12 bases lying between them. The CDR3 totals 15 residues. Germline lookup yields CDR1 SGHRS and CDR2 YFSETQ. Here the CDR3 reads CASSLTRSGNSPLHF. The CDR3 DNA reads as TGCGCCAGCAGCTTGACCAGGTCTGGCAATTCACCCCTCCACTTT.

This chain links TRBV6-5 with TRBJ2-4; D remains ambiguous. The CDR3 has 15 residues. V was cut by 6 bases and J by 0 bases, with 12 bases left in between. CDR1 and CDR2 from the germline V gene are MNHEY and SVGAGI. The CDR3 reads CASSPSIIAKNIQYF. CDR3 nucleotide sequence: TGTGCCAGCAGCCCCTCCATAATAGCCAAAAACATTCAGTACTTC.

The chain links TRBV2 to TRBJ1-4; TRBD1 aligns across 8 bases. Germline CDR1 SNHLY, CDR2 FYNNEI. With V trimmed by 5 bases and J by 3 bases, 5 bases remained unmatched. The CDR3 sequence is 15 residues long. CDR3 sequence (DNA): TGTGCCAGCAGTAAGGACAGGGCCCCTAATGAAAAACTGTTTTTT. Translated, it gives CASSKDRAPNEKLFF.

In DNA form, the CDR3 reads TGTGCCAGCAGTTCCCAGGTTTACGAGCAGTACTTC. Its protein product is CASSSQVYEQYF. The chain uses TRBV6-5 and TRBJ2-7; D is ambiguous. V lost 4 bases, J lost 4 bases, and 8 bases lay in between. There are 12 residues in the CDR3. Germline V CDR1 and CDR2: MNHEY, SVGAGI.

The chain employs TRBV28 and TRBJ2-7; 10 positions agree with TRBD2. This CDR3 spans 15 amino acids. Germline assignment: CDR1 MDHEN and CDR2 SYDVKM. J gave up 4 bases and V 7 bases, and 10 bases lay outside the gene matches. The CDR3 bases are TGTGCCAGCACCCCGGGGGCTAGCGGGGGTTACGAGCAGTACTTC. Translation gives CASTPGASGGYEQYF.

The rearrangement joins TRBV6-2 or TRBV6-3 to TRBJ2-7; D gene ambiguous. This CDR3 is 12 amino acids long. The V end was cut by 4 bases, the J end by 7 bases, with 11 bases between. The germline V gene has CDR1 MNHEY and CDR2 SVGEGT. The CDR3 bases are TGTGCCAGCAGTTCAATATCCCTGGAGCAGTACTTC. It yields the protein CASSSISLEQYF.

This clone was counted between two and nine times. The sample carries other DNA sequences with the same CDR3. The genes are TRBV19 and TRBJ1-2; perhaps TRBD1 as D (5 bases). CDR1 and CDR2 from the germline V gene are LNHDA and SQIVND (reference sequence). The CDR3 is made up of 13 amino acids. V shed 0 bases and J shed 8 bases, with 10 bases lying between them. The CDR3: CASSIDRRAGYTF. CDR3 coding DNA: TGTGCCAGTAGTATAGATCGCAGGGCCGGCTACACCTTC.

The V and J genes are TRBV14 and TRBJ2-7, with 9 bases fitting TRBD1. Germline V gene lookup returns CDR1 SGHDN and CDR2 FVKESK. The CDR3 covers 16 residues. Trimming removed 3 bases from V and 2 bases from J; junction bases left unmatched: 8. CDR3 sequence (DNA): TGTGCCAGCAGCCACCACAGACAGGGGGTAGCCTACGAGCAGTACTTC. The encoded protein is CASSHHRQGVAYEQYF.